The 17 T cell receptor beta chains reported below all come from one sample, sequenced in a study of glioma-infiltrating T cells after dendritic cell vaccination. Libraries were prepared by immunoSEQ multiplex PCR; TCRdb keeps only in-frame clonotypes and omits some of them. The repertoire has roughly 60,000 clones, around 86% of them found once; the top ten carry around a tenth. Specified time point: after dendritic cell vaccination, including at tumor progression/relapse. The sequences come from blood, collected after dendritic cell vaccination. The receptors were gathered from a human donor with glioblastoma.

The gene calls are TRBV9 and TRBJ2-7; the match to TRBD2 covers 7 bases. Unmatched junction bases numbered 15, after V lost 4 bases and J lost 5 bases. Germline CDR1 and CDR2: SGDLS and YYNGEE. The CDR3 has 16 residues. CDR3 DNA sequence: TGTGCCAGCAGCCTAACCCCGGGGCGGGAGCTCGACGAGCAGTACTTC. Encoded protein: CASSLTPGRELDEQYF.

This clone was recorded a few times. This rearrangement joins TRBV6-4 to TRBJ2-2; 7 nucleotides match TRBD2. Trimming cost V 3 bases and J 5 bases; bases outside gene matches: 6. Germline lookup yields CDR1 MRHNA and CDR2 SNTAGT. The CDR3 is 15 amino acids. The CDR3 sequence is CASSDGGVETGELFF. The CDR3 DNA follows: TGTGCCAGCAGTGATGGGGGGGTCGAGACCGGGGAGCTGTTTTTT.

The rearrangement links TRBV19 to TRBJ1-2; TRBD1 aligns across 10 bases. Looked up from germline, CDR1 is LNHDA and CDR2 is SQIVND (reference sequence). V lost 1 base, J lost 7 bases, and 3 bases stayed unmatched. The CDR3 contains 14 residues. The CDR3 DNA follows: TGTGCCAGTAGTATAGTCCGGGACAGGGGTGGCTACACCTTC. Protein product: CASSIVRDRGGYTF.

This clone was detected only a few times. This rearrangement joins TRBV6-5 to TRBJ2-7, with TRBD1 matching over 7 bases. Germline CDR1 and CDR2: MNHEY and SVGAGI. V lost 2 bases and J lost 1; bases outside the gene matches: 2. The CDR3 extends over 14 amino acids. The CDR3 protein is CASSYTGVSYEQYF. In DNA form, the CDR3 reads TGTGCCAGCAGTTACACAGGGGTGTCCTACGAGCAGTACTTC.

The chain carries TRBV11-2 and TRBJ1-1; D gene ambiguous. Trimming took off 3 bases at V and 0 bases at J, with 17 bases between the two ends. Per the germline V gene, CDR1 is SGHAT and CDR2 is FQNNGV. This CDR3 region has 17 residues. CDR3 residues: CASSLGGFGGLNTEAFF. The CDR3, as DNA: TGTGCCAGCAGCTTGGGTGGGTTTGGAGGGTTGAACACTGAAGCTTTCTTT.

The gene calls are TRBV27 and TRBJ2-7; 8 bases map to TRBD1. This CDR3 has 12 amino acids. CDR1 and CDR2 (germline): MNHEY, SMNVEV (reference sequence). The junction had 3 bases not matched to a gene; V was cut back by 5 bases and J by 6 bases. This CDR3 reads CASSPTGGEQYF. In DNA form, the CDR3 reads TGTGCCAGCAGTCCCACAGGGGGCGAGCAGTACTTC.

The rearrangement links TRBV18 to TRBJ1-1, with 10 bases that match TRBD1. The length of the CDR3 is 13 residues. J gave up 11 bases and V 3 bases, and 6 bases lay outside the gene matches. Germline V lookup: CDR1 KGHSH, CDR2 LQKENI. The DNA of the CDR3 is TGTGCCAGCTCACCCGGGACAGGGGATGGTGCTTTCTTT. Its protein is CASSPGTGDGAFF.

The chain links TRBV18 to TRBJ1-1; D may be TRBD1 (6 bases). V gave up 1 base and J gave up 6 bases, with 12 bases separating them. Per germline, CDR1 KGHSH and CDR2 LQKENI. This CDR3 comprises 14 residues. The CDR3 reads CASSPLTGSPEAFF. The CDR3 DNA reads as TGTGCCAGCTCACCACTAACAGGGTCCCCTGAAGCTTTCTTT.

This chain uses TRBV27 with TRBJ1-3; weak D call: TRBD1 (6 bases). Germline values: CDR1 MNHEY, CDR2 SMNVEV (reference sequence). There are 14 residues in the CDR3. V lost 4 bases and J 2 bases, leaving 9 bases between the germline ends. This CDR3 is CASSSGGAGNTIYF. CDR3 DNA sequence: TGTGCCAGCAGTTCTGGGGGCGCTGGAAACACCATATATTTT.

The CDR3 loop is CASSQTGPTEAFF. As DNA, the CDR3 is TGTGCCAGCAGCCAGACAGGGCCGACTGAAGCTTTCTTT. The chain uses TRBV11-3 and TRBJ1-1; 7 nucleotides match TRBD1. The CDR3 loop spans 13 amino acids. V shed 5 bases and J 5 bases; nucleotides not matched to a gene: 5. Germline values: CDR1 SGHNT, CDR2 YENEEA.

The V and J genes are TRBV9 and TRBJ1-5; D gene uncertain. The germline V and J ends were trimmed by 0 bases and 4 bases, with 11 bases remaining between them. The germline V gene has CDR1 SGDLS and CDR2 YYNGEE. This CDR3 has 15 residues. The CDR3 nucleotides read TGTGCCAGCAGCGTAGACCCGACAACGAATCAGCCCCAGCATTTT. Residues: CASSVDPTTNQPQHF.

The V call is TRBV18, the J call TRBJ1-5; D not certain. Germline CDR1 KGHSH, CDR2 LQKENI. The CDR3 has 15 residues. V lost 3 bases, J lost 0 bases, and 9 bases lay in between. The CDR3 sequence: CASSPSRHSNQPQHF. The CDR3 DNA reads as TGTGCCAGCTCACCGTCCAGGCATAGCAATCAGCCCCAGCATTTT.

The J gene is TRBJ2-7, the V gene TRBV28; 7 bases map to TRBD1. CDR1 MDHEN and CDR2 SYDVKM come from the germline V gene. The CDR3 length is 12 residues. J was trimmed by 5 bases and V by 4 bases; bases with no gene match: 2. CDR3 residues: CASSSGGHEQYF. The CDR3 coding sequence is TGTGCCAGCAGTTCAGGGGGACACGAGCAGTACTTC.

The chain recombines TRBV5-1 with TRBJ1-4; no reliable D call. Germline lookup yields CDR1 SGHRS and CDR2 YFSETQ. V lost 0 bases and J lost 0, with 9 bases in between. This CDR3 is built from 16 residues. Here the CDR3 reads CASSLGSVATNEKLFF. CDR3 DNA sequence: TGCGCCAGCAGCTTGGGATCGGTAGCAACTAATGAAAAACTGTTTTTT.

This clone was picked up a small number of times. V gene TRBV5-4 combines with J gene TRBJ2-1; D may be TRBD2 (7 bases). CDR3 length: 13 amino acids. V lost 7 bases and J lost 10, with 18 bases in between. Per the germline V gene, CDR1 is SGHNT and CDR2 is YYREEE (reference sequence). CDR3 protein: CASGSMGGPEQFF. CDR3 coding DNA: TGTGCCAGCGGCTCGATGGGGGGGCCCGAGCAGTTCTTC.

The rearrangement joins TRBV4-1 to TRBJ1-5; 8 positions match TRBD1. The ends lost 4 bases at V and 7 bases at J; junction bases unmatched: 6. The CDR3 sequence is 14 residues long. Germline CDR1 is MGHRA and CDR2 is YSYEKL. The DNA for the CDR3 is TGCGCCAGCAGCCTCGGACAGGGTGGACAGCCCCAGCATTTT. It translates to CASSLGQGGQPQHF.

The V call is TRBV5-1, the J call TRBJ1-6; TRBD1 matches at 8 bases. The V gene end was trimmed by 6 bases and the J gene end by 7 bases; junction bases not matched to a gene: 6. The CDR3 runs to 14 residues. Germline V gene lookup returns CDR1 SGHRS and CDR2 YFSETQ. CDR3 loop: CASTDRGGNSPLHF. CDR3 DNA: TGCGCCAGCACCGACAGGGGTGGAAATTCACCCCTCCACTTT. Combining the CDR3 with reference TRBV5-1 and TRBJ1-6 gives the whole variable domain KAGVTQTPRYLIKTRGQQVTLSCSPISGHRSVSWYQQTPGQGLQFLFEYFSETQRNKGNFPGRFSGRQFSNSRSEMNVSTLELGDSALYLCASTDRGGNSPLHFGNGTRLTVT.